This T cell receptor (beta chain) was sequenced during a study of control samples from healthy donors and cancer patients. TCRdb's copy holds only in-frame clones and misses some; the assay was immunoSEQ multiplex PCR. The data show about 170,000 clones, 91% seen once. Per the germline V gene, CDR1 is GTSNPN and CDR2 is SVGIG (reference sequence). V was cut by 3 bases and J by 10 bases, with 10 bases left in between. CDR3 length: 11 amino acids. Sequencing used blood. The chain links TRBV30 to TRBJ2-1; D may be TRBD1 (6 bases). The source is a young woman in good health. The DNA for the CDR3 is TGTGCCTGGAGCGCAGGGGACGAGCAGTTCTTC. This gives the protein CAWSAGDEQFF.